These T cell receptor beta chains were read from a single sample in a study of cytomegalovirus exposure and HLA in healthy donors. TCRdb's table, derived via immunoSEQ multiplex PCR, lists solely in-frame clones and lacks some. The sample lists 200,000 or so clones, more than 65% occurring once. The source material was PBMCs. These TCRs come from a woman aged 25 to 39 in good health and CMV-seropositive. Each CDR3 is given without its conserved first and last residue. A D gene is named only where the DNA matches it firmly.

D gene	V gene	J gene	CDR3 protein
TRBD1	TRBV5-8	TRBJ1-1	ASSLRQGAEVNTEAF
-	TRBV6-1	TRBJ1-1	ASSDSYRSRSLAF
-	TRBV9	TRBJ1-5	ASSATALGQPQH
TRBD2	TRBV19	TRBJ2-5	ASHPTSGAGTQY
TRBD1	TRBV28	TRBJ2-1	ASRAFGTGF
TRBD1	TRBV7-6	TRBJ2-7	ASSTVGTGTSEQY
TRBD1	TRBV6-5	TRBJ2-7	ASSTLGGAAYEQY
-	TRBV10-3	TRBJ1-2	AISRPGGSSNGYT
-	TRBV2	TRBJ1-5	ASSDRGTIQPQH
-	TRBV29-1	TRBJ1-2	SVGAVSGSPGYT
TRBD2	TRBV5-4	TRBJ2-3	ASSSPRGGRTDTQY
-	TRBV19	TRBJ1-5	ASKYSNQPQH
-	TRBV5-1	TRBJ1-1	ASSLARVGITEAF
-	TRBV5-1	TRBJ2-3	ASSSSSVTITDTQY
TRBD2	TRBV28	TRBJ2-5	ASSRRTSGRVETQY
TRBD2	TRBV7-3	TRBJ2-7	ASSSSGGPSEQY
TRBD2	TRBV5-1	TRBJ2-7	ASSLAPGGYEQY
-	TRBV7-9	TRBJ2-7	ASSLAPYDQGTYEQY
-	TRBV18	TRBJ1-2	ASSPLARGRADFPYGYT
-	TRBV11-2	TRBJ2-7	ASSLDWGLSSYEQY
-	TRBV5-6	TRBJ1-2	ASSSFSGYGYT
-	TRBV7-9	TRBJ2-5	ASSLHQETQY
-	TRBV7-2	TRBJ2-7	ASSFRQSYEQY
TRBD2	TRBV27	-	ASSLLGLAGYEQY
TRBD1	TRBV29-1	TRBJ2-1	SVDRGQGNEQF
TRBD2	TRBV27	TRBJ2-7	ASSSRLAGYEQY
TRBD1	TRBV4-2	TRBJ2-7	ASSQDPGTGVGY
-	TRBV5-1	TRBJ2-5	ASSPGFGGNVETQY
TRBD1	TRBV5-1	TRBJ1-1	ASRRDSLNTEAF
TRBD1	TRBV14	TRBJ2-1	ASNVKLGDREQF
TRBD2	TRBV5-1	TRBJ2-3	ASRGSGRAPSSTDTQY
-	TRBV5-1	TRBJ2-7	ASSFNRDSYEQY
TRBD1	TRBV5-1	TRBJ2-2	ASSIQGTGELF
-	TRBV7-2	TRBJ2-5	ASSLQETQY
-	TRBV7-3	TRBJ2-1	ASSLTGDNEQF
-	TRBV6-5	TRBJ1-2	ASSYGGRGYT
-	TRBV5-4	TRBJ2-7	ASSLGRGLPITYEQY
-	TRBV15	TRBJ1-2	ATSGGGTNYGYT
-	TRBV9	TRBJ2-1	ASSPRPSSYNEQF
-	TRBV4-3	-	ASSQSGDISEQY
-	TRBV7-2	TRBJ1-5	ASSLRGGRVRQPQH
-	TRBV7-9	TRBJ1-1	ASMEGGEAF